These T cell receptor beta chains were read from a single sample in a study of human T cells and chemical hapten exposure. TCRdb reanalysed the RACE reads using MiXCR and keeps one entry per CDR3 protein. The sample holds around 200,000 distinct CDR3 sequences; 25% to 35% are singletons and the top ten take less than 3%. The sample here was whole blood, taken in connection with sensitization to the hapten diphenylcyclopropenone (DPC). These TCRs come from a woman aged 25 to 39 with alopecia areata. Some clones in this sample may be carry-over from other donors' samples. Each CDR3 is given without its conserved first and last residue. Fields, in order: V gene, J gene, clone size, CDR3 protein. Not all rows give a size; the values are once, few, many and, for expanded clones, a class.

TRBV29-1,TRBJ1-1,-,SVQRTGPNTEAF
TRBV20-1,TRBJ2-7,-,SAIRDDYEQY
TRBV20-1,TRBJ1-1,-,SARETGGFAEAF
TRBV27,TRBJ2-1,-,ASSSHSWEQF
TRBV19,TRBJ2-5,-,ASRAPGSQETQY
TRBV29-1,TRBJ1-6,few,SPRRRRDNSPLH
TRBV4-1,TRBJ2-2,-,ASSQVGANTGELF
TRBV29-1,TRBJ2-5,few,SVEERTKETQY
TRBV29-1,TRBJ2-7,-,SVGTGGQDEQY
TRBV29-1,TRBJ1-1,few,SAAVNTEAF
TRBV3-1,TRBJ2-3,few,ASSRTSGGLPDTQY
TRBV6-2/TRBV6-3,TRBJ2-7,few,ASNGQGNYEQY
TRBV5-1,TRBJ1-1,-,ASSLGRDTEAF
TRBV5-1,TRBJ1-4,-,ASSPGTGNEKLF
TRBV5-1,TRBJ1-6,-,ASSLEGQGYNSPLH
TRBV28,TRBJ1-1,many,ASSLGAEAF
TRBV29-1,TRBJ1-4,-,SVADRGGGEKLF
TRBV20-1,TRBJ2-7,-,SAGDSIYEQY
TRBV28,TRBJ1-3,-,ASKPQGATIY
TRBV2,TRBJ2-5,-,ASSLTSARETQY
TRBV7-9,TRBJ1-1,-,ASRSGEGLTEAF